The 17 T cell receptor beta chains below all came from one sample that was sequenced in a study of blood T cell repertoires in COVID-19 (dated by TCRdb to the early 2020s). The method was the immunoSEQ multiplex PCR assay. This is the immuneACCESS table as TCRdb keeps it, with only in-frame sequences that have V and J called. A part of the clones is gone; compared with another copy, unresolved V genes explain less than half, and the rest is unexplained. This sample has 130,000 to 150,000 clones in its table, and 80% of those were observed once. Under 15% of the sample is taken by the ten largest. Sequencing was carried out using peripheral blood. The receptors shown here come from a man aged 55-75 years with active or convalescent COVID-19.

The chain recombines TRBV19 with TRBJ1-4, with D perhaps TRBD1 (5 bases). Per the germline V gene, CDR1 is LNHDA and CDR2 is SQIVND (reference sequence). Between the trimmed V and J ends, which lost 0 bases and 14 bases, there was a span of 10 bases. The CDR3 is 12 residues long. The CDR3 coding sequence is TGTGCCAGTAGTATAGATCACAGGCGGCTGTTTTTT. Translation: CASSIDHRRLFF. Together with reference TRBV19 and TRBJ1-4, the CDR3 gives the full variable domain: DGGITQSPKYLFRKEGQNVTLSCEQNLNHDAMYWYRQDPGQGLRLIYYSQIVNDFQKGDIAEGYSVSREKKESFPLTVTSAQKNPTAFYLCASSIDHRRLFFGSGTQLSVL.

The rearrangement uses TRBV6-1 and TRBJ2-3; D possibly corresponds to TRBD2 (5 bases). This CDR3 comprises 13 residues. Trimming left V 9 bases short and J 0 bases short, with 10 bases between. Germline loops: CDR1 MNHNS, CDR2 SASEGT. The CDR3 DNA is TGTGCCAGTCAGCGGTCTAGCACAGATACGCAGTATTTT. Translating gives CASQRSSTDTQYF.

The V call is TRBV28, the J call TRBJ2-1; 10 bases map to TRBD2. CDR3 length: 15 residues. Germline CDR1 MDHEN, CDR2 SYDVKM. V shed 4 bases and J 4 bases; nucleotides not matched to a gene: 4. The CDR3 is CASSSPAGGYNEQFF. In DNA form, the CDR3 reads TGTGCCAGCAGTTCCCCAGCGGGAGGGTACAATGAGCAGTTCTTC.

The chain combines TRBV4-1 with TRBJ2-5, with 7 positions matching TRBD2. The length of the CDR3 is 16 residues. CDR1 MGHRA and CDR2 YSYEKL come from the germline V gene. The trim removed 0 bases at V and 7 bases at J, leaving 11 bases unmatched. CDR3 nucleotides: TGCGCCAGCAGCCAAGAGGGAGCCGGCGGGAGCTGGACCCAGTACTTC. As protein: CASSQEGAGGSWTQYF.

The chain carries TRBV20-1 and TRBJ2-1; D is unclear. CDR1 is DFQATT and CDR2 is SNEGSKA in the germline V gene (reference sequence). The CDR3 is 11 amino acids. Trimming removed 8 bases from V and 3 bases from J, with 8 bases in between. CDR3 coding DNA: TGCAGTAAAGAGGACTACAATGAGCAGTTCTTC. Encoded protein: CSKEDYNEQFF.

V and J are TRBV5-5 and TRBJ2-7, with D perhaps matching TRBD1 (5 bases). The germline V gene encodes CDR1 SGHKS and CDR2 YYEKEE (reference sequence). The length of the CDR3 is 12 residues. V lost 5 bases to trimming and J lost 6 bases, with 12 bases between them. CDR3 nucleotide sequence: TGTGCCAGCAGTTTTGACAGCTTCGAGCAGTACTTC. As protein: CASSFDSFEQYF.

The V gene is TRBV5-1, the J gene TRBJ1-4; D is unclear. The germline V gene encodes CDR1 SGHRS and CDR2 YFSETQ. The V gene lost 0 bases and the J gene lost 9 bases, with 18 bases spanning the gap. The CDR3 runs to 16 residues. Here the CDR3 reads CASSLDVPGRNKKLFF. The CDR3 DNA sequence: TGCGCCAGCAGCTTGGATGTCCCAGGTCGGAATAAAAAACTGTTTTTT.

The V gene is TRBV7-3, the J gene TRBJ1-1; TRBD1 matches 9 bases. V was clipped by 5 bases and J by 4 bases; unmatched bases: 5. This CDR3 has 14 amino acids. CDR1 and CDR2 (germline): SGHTA, FQGTGA. CDR3 sequence: CASSSRQGGTEAFF. CDR3 in DNA: TGTGCCAGCAGCAGCCGACAGGGGGGCACTGAAGCTTTCTTT.

The CDR3 DNA sequence: TGTGCCAGCAGCGTAGAGGAGGGGCCCTACGAGCAGTACTTC. This sequence encodes CASSVEEGPYEQYF. The rearrangement joins TRBV9 to TRBJ2-7; tentatively, D is TRBD2 (6 bases). Germline V gene sequence: CDR1 SGDLS, CDR2 YYNGEE. V lost 0 bases and J lost 2, with 9 bases in between. The CDR3 runs to 14 residues.

This clone was recorded at least ten times. This chain connects TRBV6-1 to TRBJ2-1; 7 bases align to TRBD1. The trim removed 4 bases at V and 5 bases at J, leaving 11 bases unmatched. Germline-derived CDR1 and CDR2 are MNHNS and SASEGT. This CDR3 comprises 16 residues. The CDR3 sequence: CASSAAGTDLDNEQFF. As DNA, the CDR3 is TGTGCCAGCAGTGCGGCCGGGACAGACCTTGACAATGAGCAGTTCTTC.

This clone was seen more than once but under ten times. V and J are TRBV5-4 and TRBJ1-4, with a tentative D call TRBD1 (6 bases). This CDR3 spans 14 amino acids. Trimming took 0 bases from V and 6 from J, leaving 9 bases between them. Looked up from germline, CDR1 is SGHNT and CDR2 is YYREEE (reference sequence). The CDR3 DNA follows: TGTGCCAGCAGCTTGGCAAAGGGGGATGAAAAACTGTTTTTT. Translation gives CASSLAKGDEKLFF.

This clone occurred once. The V gene is TRBV27, the J gene TRBJ2-2, with D perhaps TRBD1 (6 bases). This CDR3 has 18 residues. Germline lookup yields CDR1 MNHEY and CDR2 SMNVEV (reference sequence). With 4 bases removed from V and 0 bases from J, the gap between germline ends came to 18 bases. The DNA of the CDR3 is TGTGCCAGCAGTTCGCAGGGGTCCGAGTCCCCGAACACCGGGGAGCTGTTTTTT. Encoded protein: CASSSQGSESPNTGELFF.

This clone was detected only a few times. Additional DNA sequences in this sample encode the identical CDR3. The chain joins TRBV5-1 to TRBJ2-2; tentatively, D is TRBD1 (5 bases). The germline V gene has CDR1 SGHRS and CDR2 YFSETQ. The CDR3 has 15 residues. Trimming pared 0 bases from V and 0 bases from J, leaving 6 bases between. The CDR3 is CASSLGQTNTGELFF. CDR3 coding DNA: TGCGCCAGCAGCTTGGGACAGACGAACACCGGGGAGCTGTTTTTT.

The chain recombines TRBV7-6 with TRBJ2-6; D gene unclear. The CDR3 covers 17 residues. Per the germline V gene, CDR1 is SGHVS and CDR2 is FNYEAQ. V lost 5 bases and J lost 4, with 18 bases in between. CDR3 region: CASSPKQAGLGANVLTF. In nucleotides, the CDR3 is TGTGCCAGCAGCCCAAAGCAGGCCGGCCTCGGGGCCAACGTCCTGACTTTC.

The CDR3 reads CASSIDATNEKLFF. The CDR3 nucleotides are TGTGCCAGTAGTATAGACGCAACTAATGAAAAACTGTTTTTT. The chain joins TRBV19 to TRBJ1-4; D gene unclear. The CDR3 totals 14 residues. Germline V gene lookup returns CDR1 LNHDA and CDR2 SQIVND (reference sequence). V was clipped by 0 bases and J by 0 bases, with 2 bases between them.

The chain links TRBV30 to TRBJ2-3, with D unclear. Trimming shortened V by 4 bases and J by 8 bases, and 13 bases separated the two germline ends. The CDR3 is 12 residues long. Looked up from germline, CDR1 is GTSNPN and CDR2 is SVGIG (reference sequence). The CDR3 protein is CAWTGVETTQYF. The CDR3 DNA sequence: TGTGCCTGGACCGGAGTCGAGACTACGCAGTATTTT.

The chain uses TRBV20-1 and TRBJ1-5, with 10 positions matching TRBD1. V shed 3 bases, J shed 0 bases, and the junction held 8 bases outside the gene matches. The germline gives CDR1 DFQATT, CDR2 SNEGSKA (reference sequence). The CDR3 totals 17 residues. CDR3 bases: TGCAGTGCTAGTGCGGGACAGGGGTCCCTTAGCAATCAGCCCCAGCATTTT. Protein product: CSASAGQGSLSNQPQHF.